In this sample, the clone carrying this T cell receptor (beta chain) turned up many times. The target antigen is unknown. The data belong to a study of T-cell reconstitution after alpha-beta-depleted transplantation in children. Overall study findings and caveats: By about two months after transplant, alpha-beta T cells reportedly arose from several hundred graft clones that had expanded.

Unique molecular identifiers were used in preparing the TCRbeta library. TCRdb re-derived calls from the PCR reads in MiXCR, one entry per CDR3 protein. Of approximately 300,000 distinct CDR3 sequences listed, 10% are singletons. V lost 6 bases to trimming and J lost 2 bases; unmatched junction nucleotides: 8. The CDR3 loop spans 15 amino acids. The sequence was obtained from a boy under three years old with acute myeloid leukemia, due to receive a stem cell transplant. Sequenced here: PBMCs, sampled before TCRalphabeta/CD19-depleted stem cell transplant. The rearrangement uses TRBV12-3 or TRBV12-4 and TRBJ2-7, with 9 bases identical to TRBD1. The chain's CDR3 is CASSPYGTGTYEQYF. CDR3 nucleotide sequence: TGTGCCAGCAGCCCGTACGGGACAGGGACCTACGAGCAGTACTTC.